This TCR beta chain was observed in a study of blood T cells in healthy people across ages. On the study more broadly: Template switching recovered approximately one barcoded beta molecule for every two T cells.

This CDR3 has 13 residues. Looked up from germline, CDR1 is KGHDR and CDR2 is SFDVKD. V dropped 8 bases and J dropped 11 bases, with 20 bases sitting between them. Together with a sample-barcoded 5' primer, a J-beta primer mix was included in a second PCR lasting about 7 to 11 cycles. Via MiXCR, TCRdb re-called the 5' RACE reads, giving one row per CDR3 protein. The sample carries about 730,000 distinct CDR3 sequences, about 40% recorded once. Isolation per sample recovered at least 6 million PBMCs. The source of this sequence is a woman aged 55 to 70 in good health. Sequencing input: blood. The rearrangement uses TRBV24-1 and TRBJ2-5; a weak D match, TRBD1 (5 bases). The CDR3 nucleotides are TGTGCCACCATGGCAGGGTCCGCCGCTGAGCAGTACTTC. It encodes CATMAGSAAEQYF.